This entry features one TCR beta chain sequence. Measured with immunoSEQ multiplex PCR; TCRdb has only the in-frame clones, and not every one. The sample has about 130,000 clones; 80% to 95% are singletons. The sample originates from a study of control samples from healthy donors and cancer patients. This CDR3 region has 15 residues. In germline, CDR1 is SEHNR, CDR2 FQNEAQ (reference sequence). The ends were cut back, 6 bases at V and 9 bases at J, with 23 bases in the middle. The chain combines TRBV7-9 with TRBJ1-2, with D possibly TRBD1 on 5 matching bases. The TCR originated in a man in his late teens or twenties in good health. Sequenced sample: blood. The CDR3 loop is CASRPARDGLLRYTF. The DNA of the CDR3 is TGTGCCAGCAGGCCGGCCCGGGACGGACTTCTTCGCTACACCTTC.